The rows below give T cell receptor beta chains drawn from one sample of a study of T cells after yellow fever vaccination. TCRdb analysed the 5' RACE reads with MiXCR anew, one entry per CDR3 protein. Among hundreds of thousands of distinct CDR3 sequences listed, roughly 13% were seen once. The source was PBMCs, collected on the day of the yellow fever booster vaccination. These receptors all stem from a man aged 25 to 45 who received the YFV17D yellow fever vaccine. The CDR3 runs from the conserved cysteine through the conserved F or W. A D gene is named only where the DNA matches it firmly. For some rows the clone size is stated as once, few or many, or as a class when expanded; others skip it.

v_gene	abundance	d_gene	j_gene	CDR3aa	CDR3nt
TRBV3-1	NA	TRBD1	TRBJ1-4	CASSQRRTGTGNEKLFF	TGTGCCAGCAGTCAACGGAGGACCGGGACAGGGAACGAAAAACTGTTTTTT
TRBV5-1	many	NA	TRBJ1-5	CASSLSGDNQPQHF	TGCGCCAGCAGCTTGTCGGGAGACAATCAGCCCCAGCATTTT
TRBV7-2	NA	NA	TRBJ2-1	CASSLIGSYEQFF	TGTGCCAGCAGCTTAATCGGGAGCTATGAGCAGTTCTTC
TRBV3-1	few	NA	TRBJ2-1	CASSQAAAEQFF	TGTGCCAGCAGCCAGGCCGCGGCTGAGCAGTTCTTC
TRBV3-1	few	NA	TRBJ1-4	CASSQRGAATNEKLFF	TGTGCCAGCAGCCAAAGGGGGGCGGCTACTAATGAAAAACTGTTTTTT
TRBV20-1	few	NA	TRBJ2-7	CSAPDSFSYEQYF	TGCAGTGCCCCGGACAGTTTCTCCTACGAGCAGTACTTC
TRBV7-2	many	NA	TRBJ2-7	CASSSTGYEQYF	TGTGCCAGCAGCTCGACAGGCTACGAGCAGTACTTC
TRBV7-2	NA	NA	TRBJ1-5	CASSLQEAEPQHF	TGTGCCAGCAGCCTACAGGAGGCTGAGCCCCAGCATTTT
TRBV2	NA	NA	TRBJ1-1	CASSEGLEAFF	TGTGCCAGCAGTGAAGGGTTAGAAGCTTTCTTT
TRBV20-1	few	NA	TRBJ2-5	CSARVDGMGTQYF	TGCAGTGCTAGAGTGGACGGGATGGGGACCCAGTACTTC
TRBV6-2/TRBV6-3	NA	NA	TRBJ1-1	CASREAGGKTEAFF	TGTGCCAGCAGGGAGGCGGGGGGCAAGACTGAAGCTTTCTTT
TRBV6-4	many	TRBD2	TRBJ2-2	CASSSGDTGELFF	TGTGCCAGCAGTAGCGGGGACACCGGGGAGCTGTTTTTT
TRBV25-1	few	TRBD1	TRBJ2-1	CASQAPTGGSNEQFF	TGTGCCAGCCAGGCGCCGACAGGGGGATCCAATGAGCAGTTCTTC
TRBV20-1	NA	TRBD1	TRBJ2-1	CSAQGDISHDYNEQFF	TGCAGTGCTCAGGGGGACATCTCACACGACTACAATGAGCAGTTCTTC
TRBV9	NA	TRBD1	TRBJ2-6	CASSVGTGAGANVLTF	TGTGCCAGCAGCGTAGGGACAGGGGCTGGGGCCAACGTCCTGACTTTC
TRBV7-2	NA	TRBD2	TRBJ2-7	CASSLVVAGDYEQYF	TGTGCCAGCAGCTTAGTTGTGGCGGGGGACTACGAGCAGTACTTC
TRBV18	NA	TRBD2	TRBJ2-1	CASSPVLAGPNGDNEQFF	TGTGCCAGCTCACCGGTACTAGCGGGACCTAACGGGGACAATGAGCAGTTCTTC
TRBV7-8	few	TRBD2	TRBJ2-1	CASSLGGGRADEQFF	TGTGCCAGCAGCTTAGGGGGCGGGAGGGCCGATGAGCAGTTCTTC
TRBV25-1	NA	NA	TRBJ2-5	CASIEREGEETQYF	TGTGCCAGCATCGAACGGGAAGGGGAAGAGACCCAGTACTTC
TRBV12-3/TRBV12-4	many	NA	TRBJ1-3	CASSPNRASGNTIYF	TGTGCCAGCAGTCCCAACAGGGCCTCTGGAAACACCATATATTTT
TRBV5-1	NA	NA	TRBJ2-7	CASKGASDYEQYF	TGCGCCAGCAAAGGGGCCAGCGACTACGAGCAGTACTTC
TRBV4-1	few	NA	TRBJ2-2	CASSQRQGNTGELFF	TGCGCCAGCAGCCAACGCCAGGGGAACACCGGGGAGCTGTTTTTT
TRBV12-3/TRBV12-4	NA	TRBD1	TRBJ2-7	CASKSGTDFYEQYF	TGTGCCAGTAAATCTGGGACAGACTTCTACGAGCAGTACTTC
TRBV5-5	many	NA	TRBJ2-7	CASSLVGLYEQYF	TGTGCCAGCAGCTTGGTAGGTCTCTACGAGCAGTACTTC
TRBV4-2	few	NA	TRBJ2-1	CASSQEGGEEQFF	TGTGCCAGCAGCCAAGAGGGGGGTGAAGAGCAGTTCTTC
TRBV20-1	few	TRBD1	TRBJ1-5	CSAPDPGGSNQPQHF	TGCAGTGCTCCCGACCCAGGGGGTAGCAATCAGCCCCAGCATTTT
TRBV4-3	NA	NA	TRBJ2-5	CASSPSTSQETQYF	TGCGCCAGCAGCCCCTCGACTAGCCAAGAGACCCAGTACTTC
TRBV18	NA	TRBD2	TRBJ2-5	CASSPIGAGGQETQYF	TGTGCCAGCTCCCCCATTGGAGCGGGAGGGCAAGAGACCCAGTACTTC
TRBV9	few	TRBD1	TRBJ1-2	CASSVAPTGGLDYGYTF	TGTGCCAGCAGCGTAGCCCCTACAGGGGGTCTTGACTATGGCTACACCTTC
TRBV20-1	NA	NA	TRBJ2-1	CSGLDSNEQFF	TGCAGCGGCCTCGACAGCAATGAGCAGTTCTTC
TRBV5-1	NA	TRBD2	TRBJ2-1	CASSPGGGAGYNEQFF	TGCGCCAGCAGCCCCGGGGGGGGGGCCGGCTACAATGAGCAGTTCTTC
TRBV12-3/TRBV12-4	NA	TRBD1	TRBJ1-4	CASSGQGDYEKLFF	TGTGCCAGCAGCGGACAGGGGGATTATGAAAAACTGTTTTTT
TRBV25-1	NA	TRBD2	TRBJ2-1	CASSEFPPTSGSFHEQFF	TGTGCCAGCAGTGAATTTCCCCCGACTAGCGGGAGTTTCCATGAGCAGTTCTTC
TRBV30	NA	TRBD1	TRBJ2-1	CAWSVNRGNNEQFF	TGTGCCTGGAGTGTAAACAGGGGTAACAATGAGCAGTTCTTC
TRBV3-1	NA	NA	TRBJ1-6	CASSPDRRVALHF	TGTGCCAGCAGCCCTGACAGGAGGGTGGCCCTCCACTTT
TRBV19	few	TRBD2	TRBJ2-3	CASRTGTNTDTQYF	TGTGCCAGTAGAACCGGGACTAACACAGATACGCAGTATTTT
TRBV7-2	many	NA	TRBJ1-2	CASSLVGYGYTF	TGTGCCAGCAGCTTAGTGGGGTATGGCTACACCTTC
TRBV9	NA	TRBD2	TRBJ2-5	CASSVGAGLAQETQYF	TGTGCCAGCAGCGTAGGAGCGGGACTAGCGCAAGAGACCCAGTACTTC
TRBV15	few	NA	TRBJ2-3	CATSRAPGGGTDTQYF	TGTGCCACCAGCAGAGCTCCCGGTGGGGGCACAGATACGCAGTATTTT
TRBV24-1	few	NA	TRBJ2-5	CATSGPTGDVIETQYF	TGTGCCACCAGTGGCCCTACGGGAGATGTAATAGAGACCCAGTACTTC
TRBV28	few	TRBD2	TRBJ2-2	CASSSPWGAGELPGELFF	TGTGCCAGCAGTTCACCATGGGGAGCGGGAGAATTGCCCGGGGAGCTGTTTTTT
TRBV7-9	few	TRBD1	TRBJ1-5	CASSPGQGSPNQPQHF	TGTGCCAGCAGCCCGGGACAGGGCTCCCCCAATCAGCCCCAGCATTTT
TRBV7-8	NA	NA	TRBJ1-5	CASSRTYSNQPQHF	TGTGCCAGCAGCCGAACATATAGCAATCAGCCCCAGCATTTT
TRBV29-1	NA	TRBD1	TRBJ2-2	CSAGQGLTGELFF	TGCAGCGCCGGACAGGGCCTCACCGGGGAGCTGTTTTTT
TRBV4-3	many	NA	TRBJ2-1	CASSHPGNEQFF	TGCGCCAGCAGCCACCCCGGGAATGAGCAGTTCTTC
TRBV15	NA	NA	TRBJ2-5	CATSRDLGRTFQETQYF	TGTGCCACCAGCAGAGATTTGGGGCGTACCTTTCAAGAGACCCAGTACTTC
TRBV7-2	NA	TRBD2	TRBJ2-7	CASSLGGLAVGPGQYF	TGTGCCAGCAGCTTGGGGGGACTAGCGGTCGGTCCTGGGCAGTACTTC
TRBV7-2	NA	NA	TRBJ2-2	CASSLPPAGELFF	TGTGCCAGCAGCTTACCCCCGGCCGGGGAGCTGTTTTTT
TRBV7-9	NA	TRBD1	TRBJ2-3	CASSTSYGTGGADTQYF	TGTGCCAGCAGCACCTCCTACGGGACAGGGGGCGCAGATACGCAGTATTTT
TRBV7-8	few	NA	TRBJ2-7	CASSLIWGSPGDEQYF	TGTGCCAGCAGCTTAATCTGGGGGTCCCCGGGGGACGAGCAGTACTTC
TRBV30	many	NA	TRBJ1-5	CAWSVAGRPQPQHF	TGTGCCTGGAGTGTTGCCGGGCGGCCTCAGCCCCAGCATTTT
TRBV6-1	NA	NA	TRBJ1-5	CASSTDYSNQPQHF	TGTGCCAGCAGTACAGATTATAGCAATCAGCCCCAGCATTTT
TRBV9	NA	NA	TRBJ2-1	CASSVDVGASSYNEQFF	TGTGCCAGCAGCGTAGATGTCGGTGCGAGCTCCTACAATGAGCAGTTCTTC
TRBV20-1	few	TRBD2	TRBJ2-7	CSARVIGSGATYEQYF	TGCAGTGCTAGGGTCATCGGTAGCGGGGCCACCTACGAGCAGTACTTC